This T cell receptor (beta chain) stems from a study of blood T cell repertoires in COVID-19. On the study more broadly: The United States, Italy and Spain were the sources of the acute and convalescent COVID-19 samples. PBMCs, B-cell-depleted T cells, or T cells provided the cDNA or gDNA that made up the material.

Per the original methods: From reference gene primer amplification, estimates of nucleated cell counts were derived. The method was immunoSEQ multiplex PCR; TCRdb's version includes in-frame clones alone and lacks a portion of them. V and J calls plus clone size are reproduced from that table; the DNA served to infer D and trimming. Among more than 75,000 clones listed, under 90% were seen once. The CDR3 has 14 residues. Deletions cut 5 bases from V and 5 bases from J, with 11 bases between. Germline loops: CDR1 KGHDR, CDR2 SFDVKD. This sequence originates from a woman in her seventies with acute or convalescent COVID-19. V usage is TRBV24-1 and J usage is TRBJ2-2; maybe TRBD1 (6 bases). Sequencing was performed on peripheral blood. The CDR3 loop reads CATSAPGQTGELFF. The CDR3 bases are TGTGCCACCAGTGCACCAGGACAGACCGGGGAGCTGTTTTTT.